This TCR beta chain was recovered during a study of T cell repertoires in aging, cancer and after chemotherapy. Study information: Pre- and post-chemotherapy samples were paired from chronic lymphocytic leukemia patients treated with fludarabine- or bendamustine-based regimens. Millions of TCR reads were in the whole dataset. Study observations and caveats: No conclusions about immunological memory after chemotherapy can be drawn from the repertoire data. Compared with age-matched healthy donors, untreated hematological or solid cancer patients showed higher blood TCR clonality.

Rearranged V-D-J TRB sequences were amplified with a mixed TRB-A/B primer pool. TCRdb analysed the multiplex PCR reads with MiXCR anew, one entry per CDR3 protein. Of roughly 8,600 distinct CDR3 sequences listed, 20% to 25% are singletons. Germline assignment: CDR1 SGHTA and CDR2 FQGNSA. The CDR3 spans 15 residues. V was pared by 5 bases and J by 5 bases, with 17 bases between. In the case of this clonotype: Its target is not known. This could be a read error, since a much larger clone is one nucleotide away.

Peripheral blood genomic DNA, not sorted cells or RNA, was the template. This rearrangement joins TRBV7-2 to TRBJ2-3, with D unresolved. Source material: blood. This clonotype was sampled from a human donor with a blood cancer. Here the CDR3 reads CASSRPLENKDTQYF. The CDR3 DNA follows: TGTGCCAGCAGCAGGCCCCTAGAAAACAAAGATACGCAGTATTTT. The full variable domain, in which reference TRBV7-2 and TRBJ2-3 provide the parts outside the CDR3, is GAGVSQSPSNKVTEKGKDVELRCDPISGHTALYWYRQSLGQGLEFLIYFQGNSAPDKSGLPSDRFSAERTGGSVSTLTIQRTQQEDSAVYLCASSRPLENKDTQYFGPGTRLTVL.